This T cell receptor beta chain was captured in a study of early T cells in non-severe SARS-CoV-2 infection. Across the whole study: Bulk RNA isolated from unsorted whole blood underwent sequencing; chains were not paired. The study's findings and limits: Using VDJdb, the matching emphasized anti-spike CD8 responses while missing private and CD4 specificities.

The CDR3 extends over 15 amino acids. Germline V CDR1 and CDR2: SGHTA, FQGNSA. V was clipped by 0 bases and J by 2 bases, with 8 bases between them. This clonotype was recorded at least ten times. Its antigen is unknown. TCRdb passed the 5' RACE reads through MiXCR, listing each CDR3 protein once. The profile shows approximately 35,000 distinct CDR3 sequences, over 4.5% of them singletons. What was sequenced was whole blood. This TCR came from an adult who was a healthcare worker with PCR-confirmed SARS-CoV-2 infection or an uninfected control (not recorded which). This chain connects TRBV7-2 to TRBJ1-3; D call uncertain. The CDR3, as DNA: TGTGCCAGCAGCTTAGCGCTGGCGGCTGGAAACACCATATATTTT. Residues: CASSLALAAGNTIYF.